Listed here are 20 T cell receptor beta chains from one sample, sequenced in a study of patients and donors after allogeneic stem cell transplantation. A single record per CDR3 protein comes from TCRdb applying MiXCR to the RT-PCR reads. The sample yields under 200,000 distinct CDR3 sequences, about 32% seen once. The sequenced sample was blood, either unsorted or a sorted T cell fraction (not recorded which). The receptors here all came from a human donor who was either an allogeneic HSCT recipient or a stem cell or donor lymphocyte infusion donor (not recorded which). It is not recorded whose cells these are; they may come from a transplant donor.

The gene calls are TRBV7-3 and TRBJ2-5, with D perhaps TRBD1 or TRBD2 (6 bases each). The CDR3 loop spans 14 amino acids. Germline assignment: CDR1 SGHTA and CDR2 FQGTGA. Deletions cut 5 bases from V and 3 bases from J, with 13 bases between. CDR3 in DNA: TGTGCCAGCAGCCCTAGGGGGGTCGAAGAGACCCAGTACTTC. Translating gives CASSPRGVEETQYF. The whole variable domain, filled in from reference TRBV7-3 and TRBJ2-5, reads GAGVSQTPSNKVTEKGKYVELRCDPISGHTALYWYRQSLGQGPEFLIYFQGTGAADDSGLPNDRFFAVRPEGSVSTLKIQRTERGDSAVYLCASSPRGVEETQYFGPGTRLLVL.

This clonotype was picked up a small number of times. The CDR3 here is CASSRGPNEKLFF. DNA for the CDR3: TGCGCCAGCAGCAGGGGCCCGAATGAAAAACTGTTTTTT. This chain joins TRBV5-1 and TRBJ1-4, with D maybe TRBD1 (5 bases). The germline V gene encodes CDR1 SGHRS and CDR2 YFSETQ. CDR3 size: 13 residues. V lost 4 bases, J lost 5 bases, and 9 bases lay in between.

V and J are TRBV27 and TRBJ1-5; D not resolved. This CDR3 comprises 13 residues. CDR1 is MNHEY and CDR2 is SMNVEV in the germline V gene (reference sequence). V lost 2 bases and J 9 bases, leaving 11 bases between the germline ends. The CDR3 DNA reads TGTGCCAGCAGTTTAAACGACCTGACGCCCCAGCATTTT. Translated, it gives CASSLNDLTPQHF.

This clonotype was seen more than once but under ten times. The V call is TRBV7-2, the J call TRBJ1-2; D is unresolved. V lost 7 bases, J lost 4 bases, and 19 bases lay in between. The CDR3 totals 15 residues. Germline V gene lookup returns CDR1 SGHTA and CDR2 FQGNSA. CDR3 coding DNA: TGTGCCAGCAATCCATCATGGGCGGAGAGCTATGGCTACACCTTC. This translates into CASNPSWAESYGYTF.

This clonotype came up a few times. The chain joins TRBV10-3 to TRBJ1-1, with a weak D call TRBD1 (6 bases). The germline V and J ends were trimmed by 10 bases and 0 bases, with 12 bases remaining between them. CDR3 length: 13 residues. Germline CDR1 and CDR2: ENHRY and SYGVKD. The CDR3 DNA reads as TGTGCCACCCGAGGGGGGGTGAACACTGAAGCTTTCTTT. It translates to CATRGGVNTEAFF.

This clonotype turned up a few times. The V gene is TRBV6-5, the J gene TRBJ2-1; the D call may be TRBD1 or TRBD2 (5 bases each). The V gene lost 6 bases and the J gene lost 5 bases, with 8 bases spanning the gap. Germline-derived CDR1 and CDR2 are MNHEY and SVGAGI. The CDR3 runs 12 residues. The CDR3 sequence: CASSRDHNEQFF. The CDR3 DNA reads TGTGCCAGCAGCCGGGACCACAATGAGCAGTTCTTC.

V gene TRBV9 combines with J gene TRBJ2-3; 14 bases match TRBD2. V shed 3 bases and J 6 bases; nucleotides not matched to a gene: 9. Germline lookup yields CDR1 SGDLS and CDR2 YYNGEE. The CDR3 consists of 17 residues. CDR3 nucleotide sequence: TGTGCCAGCAGCGCCCGACTAGCGGGAGGGCCCTTTGATACGCAGTATTTT. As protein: CASSARLAGGPFDTQYF.

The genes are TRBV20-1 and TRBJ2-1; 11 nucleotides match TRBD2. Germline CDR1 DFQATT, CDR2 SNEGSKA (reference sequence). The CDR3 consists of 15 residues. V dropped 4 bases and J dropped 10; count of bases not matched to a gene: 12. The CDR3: CSAIPGLAAGGEQFF. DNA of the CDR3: TGCAGTGCTATCCCGGGACTAGCGGCCGGAGGGGAGCAGTTCTTC.

The CDR3 loop reads CASSYWQGGQPQHF. CDR3 bases: TGTGCCAGCAGTTACTGGCAGGGCGGGCAGCCCCAGCATTTT. The rearrangement links TRBV6-5 to TRBJ1-5; D may be TRBD1 (5 bases). The V end was cut by 1 base, the J end by 7 bases, with 11 bases between. The V gene's germline CDR1 is MNHEY and CDR2 SVGAGI. The CDR3 is made up of 14 amino acids.

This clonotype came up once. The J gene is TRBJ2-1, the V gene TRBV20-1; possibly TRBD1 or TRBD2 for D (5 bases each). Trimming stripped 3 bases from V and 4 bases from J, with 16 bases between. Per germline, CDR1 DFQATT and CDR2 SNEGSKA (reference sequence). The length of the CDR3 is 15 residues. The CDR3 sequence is CSASSPGRLYNEQFF. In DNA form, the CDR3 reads TGCAGTGCTAGTTCCCCGGGACGGCTATACAATGAGCAGTTCTTC.

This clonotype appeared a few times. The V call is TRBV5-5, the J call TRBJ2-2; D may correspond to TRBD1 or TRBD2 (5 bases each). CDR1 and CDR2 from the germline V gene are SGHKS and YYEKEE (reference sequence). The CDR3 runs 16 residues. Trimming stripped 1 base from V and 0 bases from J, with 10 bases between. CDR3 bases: TGTGCCAGCAGCTTGAGGGACGGATCGAACACCGGGGAGCTGTTTTTT. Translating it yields CASSLRDGSNTGELFF.

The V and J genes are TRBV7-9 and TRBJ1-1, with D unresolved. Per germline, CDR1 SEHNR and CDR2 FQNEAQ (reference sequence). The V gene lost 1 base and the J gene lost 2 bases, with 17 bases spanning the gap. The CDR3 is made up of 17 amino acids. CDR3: CASSLGGSRLLNTEAFF. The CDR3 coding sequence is TGTGCCAGCAGCTTAGGAGGTTCGAGGTTACTAAACACTGAAGCTTTCTTT.

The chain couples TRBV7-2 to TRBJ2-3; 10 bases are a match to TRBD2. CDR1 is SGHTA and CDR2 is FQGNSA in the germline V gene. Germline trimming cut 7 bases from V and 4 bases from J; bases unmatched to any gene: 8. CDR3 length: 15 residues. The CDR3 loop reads CASMGAGGPADTQYF. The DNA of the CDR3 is TGTGCCAGCATGGGAGCGGGAGGGCCGGCAGATACGCAGTATTTT.

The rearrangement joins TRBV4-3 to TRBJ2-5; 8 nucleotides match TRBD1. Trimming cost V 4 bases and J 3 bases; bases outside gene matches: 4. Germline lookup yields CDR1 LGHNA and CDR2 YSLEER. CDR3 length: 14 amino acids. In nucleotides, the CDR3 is TGCGCCAGCAGCCCCAGGGGGCATGAAGAGACCCAGTACTTC. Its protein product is CASSPRGHEETQYF.

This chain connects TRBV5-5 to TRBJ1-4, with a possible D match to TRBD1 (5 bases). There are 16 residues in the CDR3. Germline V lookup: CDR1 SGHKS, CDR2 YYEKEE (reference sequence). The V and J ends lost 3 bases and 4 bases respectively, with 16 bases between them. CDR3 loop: CASSSELQEFNEKLFF. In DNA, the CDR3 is TGTGCCAGCAGCTCAGAACTACAGGAATTTAATGAAAAACTGTTTTTT.

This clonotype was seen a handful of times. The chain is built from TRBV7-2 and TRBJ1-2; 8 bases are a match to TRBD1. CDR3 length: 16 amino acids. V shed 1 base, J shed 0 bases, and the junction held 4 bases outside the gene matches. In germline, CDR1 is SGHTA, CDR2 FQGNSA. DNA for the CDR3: TGTGCCAGCAGCTTAGGGGGGACAGGAGCTAACTATGGCTACACCTTC. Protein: CASSLGGTGANYGYTF.

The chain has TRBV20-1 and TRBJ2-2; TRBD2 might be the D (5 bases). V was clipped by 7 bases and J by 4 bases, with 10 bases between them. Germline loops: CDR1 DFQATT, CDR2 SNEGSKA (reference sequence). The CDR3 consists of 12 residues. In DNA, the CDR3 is TGCAGTGAGCTAGCCCTCACCGGGGAGCTGTTTTTT. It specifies CSELALTGELFF.

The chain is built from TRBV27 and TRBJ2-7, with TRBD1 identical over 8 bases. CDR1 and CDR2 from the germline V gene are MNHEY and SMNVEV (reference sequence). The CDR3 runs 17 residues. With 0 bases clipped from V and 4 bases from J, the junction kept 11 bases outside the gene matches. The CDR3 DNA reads TGTGCCAGCAGTTTATCCCATCCAGGGGGCCCGGCATACGAGCAGTACTTC. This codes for CASSLSHPGGPAYEQYF.

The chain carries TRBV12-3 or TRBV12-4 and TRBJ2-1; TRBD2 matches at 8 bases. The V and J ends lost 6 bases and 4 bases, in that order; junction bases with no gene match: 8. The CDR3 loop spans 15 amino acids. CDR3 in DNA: TGTGCCAGCAGATTTTGGTCTAGCGGGTACAATGAGCAGTTCTTC. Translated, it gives CASRFWSSGYNEQFF.

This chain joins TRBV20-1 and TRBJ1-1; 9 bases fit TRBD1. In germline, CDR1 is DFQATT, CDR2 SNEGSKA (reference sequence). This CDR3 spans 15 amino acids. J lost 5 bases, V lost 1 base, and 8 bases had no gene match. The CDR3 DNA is TGCAGTGCTAGAGCTTGGGGACAGGGAGGAACTGAAGCTTTCTTT. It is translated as CSARAWGQGGTEAFF.